The T cell receptor beta chain under discussion was sequenced for a study of PD-1 blockade in mismatch repair-deficient tumors. Study information: Enrolled about 2012-2016, patients had progressing, pretreated mismatch repair-deficient cancers of around 12 types. General observations from the study: Tumor-resident clones, often absent from pretreatment blood, expanded after pembrolizumab and then contracted.

From germline, CDR1 is SGHRS and CDR2 YFSETQ. The CDR3 length is 15 residues. Germline trimming cut 4 bases from V and 6 bases from J; bases unmatched to any gene: 10. Points on this clone: What it binds is not known.

A few pembrolizumab responders had their TCRs sequenced. Here immunoSEQ multiplex PCR was the method, and the copy in TCRdb shows in-frame clones only, minus some. This table holds some 45,000 clones, under 85% found once. This chain connects TRBV5-1 to TRBJ1-1, with 9 nucleotides matching TRBD1. The sequence was obtained from an adult with mismatch repair-deficient cancer. The specimen comprised PBMCs, sampled before pembrolizumab treatment. The CDR3 here is CASSTTGGAVSEAFF. CDR3 nucleotide sequence: TGCGCCAGCAGCACAACAGGGGGCGCGGTTTCTGAAGCTTTCTTT. Drawing the rest from reference TRBV5-1 and TRBJ1-1, the complete variable domain is KAGVTQTPRYLIKTRGQQVTLSCSPISGHRSVSWYQQTPGQGLQFLFEYFSETQRNKGNFPGRFSGRQFSNSRSEMNVSTLELGDSALYLCASSTTGGAVSEAFFGQGTRLTVV.